The entry below gives a single TCR beta chain sequence along with its context. What it binds is unknown. Generated by immunoSEQ multiplex PCR, the TCRdb table keeps only in-frame clones and is missing some. The table includes about 680,000 clones, roughly nine tenths detected once. This sample is drawn from a study of Ad26.COV2.S vaccination and SARS-CoV-2 variants. About the research overall: Participants got Ad26.COV2.S intramuscularly, once or twice 56 days apart. Study outcomes and limitations: Those who received the vaccine showed greater spike-specific TCR breadth than those given placebo. There was reportedly substantial breadth in spike-specific CD8+ and CD4+ T cell responses after vaccination.

V was pared by 4 bases and J by 6 bases, with 2 bases of the junction left unmatched. The CDR3 has 12 amino acids. Germline V lookup: CDR1 PRHDT, CDR2 FYEKMQ (reference sequence). As to treatment: 15 to 20 received Ad26.COV2.S at low or high dose, single or two shots; about 5 received placebo; per-sample allocation not given. Sampling happened 63 days after the first vaccine or placebo injection. Boston provided a donor who was an adult aged 18-55 years. Sequenced material: peripheral blood, taken in a trial of Ad26.COV2.S vaccine versus placebo. This chain links TRBV13 with TRBJ1-1, with TRBD1 identical over 7 bases. The source is a person between 18 and 59 years old who received the Ad26.COV2.S COVID-19 vaccine or a placebo. The CDR3 sequence: CASSSGTAEAFF. The DNA of the CDR3 is TGTGCCAGCAGCTCCGGGACAGCTGAAGCTTTCTTT.